The 18 T cell receptor beta chains below all came from one sample that was sequenced in a study of control samples from healthy donors and cancer patients. Libraries were prepared by immunoSEQ multiplex PCR; TCRdb keeps only in-frame clonotypes and omits some of them. The sample has more than 95,000 clones, approximately 92% seen once; the top ten hold 0.58%. Sequences were obtained from PBMCs. These receptors came from a man of 80 years or more with head and neck cancer.

V usage is TRBV30 and J usage is TRBJ1-5; unclear D gene. Per the germline V gene, CDR1 is GTSNPN and CDR2 is SVGIG (reference sequence). The V and J ends lost 5 bases and 0 bases respectively, with 8 bases between them. The CDR3 sequence is 13 residues long. CDR3 sequence reads: CAWAGNSNQPQHF. The CDR3 nucleotides are TGTGCCTGGGCTGGGAATAGCAATCAGCCCCAGCATTTT.

The J gene is TRBJ2-2, the V gene TRBV5-8; D not resolved. Germline CDR1 SGHTS, CDR2 YDEGEE. CDR3 length: 16 residues. Deletions cut 1 base from V and 5 bases from J, with 15 bases between. Written as DNA, the CDR3 is TGTGCCAGCAGCTTGTTTGTGGGTGCCGGGACCGGGGAGCTGTTTTTT. Translating gives CASSLFVGAGTGELFF.

The chain is built from TRBV11-3 and TRBJ2-1; 9 bases line up with TRBD2. V shed 4 bases, J shed 1 base, and the junction held 8 bases outside the gene matches. This CDR3 has 17 amino acids. The germline V gene encodes CDR1 SGHNT and CDR2 YENEEA. This CDR3 reads CASSWGGGLASYNEQFF. As DNA, the CDR3 is TGTGCCAGCAGCTGGGGAGGTGGACTAGCGTCCTACAATGAGCAGTTCTTC.

V and J are TRBV11-3 and TRBJ2-1; the D is unclear. Germline V gene lookup returns CDR1 SGHNT and CDR2 YENEEA. The CDR3 length is 13 residues. Trimming cost V 6 bases and J 4 bases, with 10 bases left between them. The CDR3 DNA follows: TGTGCCAGCAGTCCCAACGATTACAATGAGCAGTTCTTC. Translating it yields CASSPNDYNEQFF.

This chain connects TRBV10-2 to TRBJ1-1, with no clear D. CDR3 length: 16 residues. Between the trimmed V and J ends, which lost 3 bases and 5 bases, there was a span of 19 bases. From germline, CDR1 is WSHSY and CDR2 SAAADI. The CDR3, as DNA: TGCGCCAGCAGTGAAAATTCCGGACCGAGAGAGACTGAAGCTTTCTTT. Residues: CASSENSGPRETEAFF.

The chain links TRBV28 to TRBJ2-3; 7 positions agree with TRBD1. CDR1 and CDR2 from the germline V gene are MDHEN and SYDVKM. V was clipped by 2 bases and J by 0 bases; unmatched bases: 11. The CDR3 sequence is 18 residues long. The CDR3 is CASSLLSAGGWSTDTQYF. The CDR3 DNA reads as TGTGCCAGCAGTTTACTTTCCGCAGGGGGATGGAGCACAGATACGCAGTATTTT. Full variable domain (outside the CDR3, taken from reference TRBV28 and TRBJ2-3): DVKVTQSSRYLVKRTGEKVFLECVQDMDHENMFWYRQDPGLGLRLIYFSYDVKMKEKGDIPEGYSVSREKKERFSLILESASTNQTSMYLCASSLLSAGGWSTDTQYFGPGTRLTVL.

The V call is TRBV5-1, the J call TRBJ2-3; D may be TRBD2 (6 bases). Germline CDR1 is SGHRS and CDR2 is YFSETQ. CDR3 length: 14 residues. V was clipped by 3 bases and J by 2 bases, with 10 bases between them. CDR3 sequence reads: CASSSGDVTDTQYF. Here the CDR3 DNA reads TGCGCCAGCAGCTCGGGGGACGTCACAGATACGCAGTATTTT.

This chain connects TRBV18 to TRBJ2-7; 8 bases map to TRBD2. With V trimmed by 3 bases and J by 7 bases, 8 bases remained unmatched. From germline, CDR1 is KGHSH and CDR2 LQKENI. This CDR3 comprises 14 residues. The CDR3 DNA reads TGTGCCAGCTCACCGGATAGCGGGACGGTTGAGCAGTACTTC. Translated, it gives CASSPDSGTVEQYF.

This clone appeared a few times. The chain carries TRBV25-1 and TRBJ2-7; 8 bases match TRBD1. The trim removed 8 bases at V and 6 bases at J, leaving 3 bases unmatched. Germline loops: CDR1 MGHDK, CDR2 SYGVNS. CDR3 length equals 11 residues. The CDR3 here is CASWTGIEQYF. The CDR3 nucleotides read TGTGCCAGCTGGACAGGGATCGAGCAGTACTTC.

This clone was counted a single time. The rearrangement links TRBV2 to TRBJ2-7, with D tentatively TRBD1 (6 bases). V gave up 4 bases and J gave up 4 bases, with 8 bases separating them. The CDR3 covers 12 residues. CDR1 is SNHLY, CDR2 FYNNEI, per germline. As DNA, the CDR3 is TGTGCCAGCAGTGTCGACAGGTACGAGCAGTACTTC. This gives the protein CASSVDRYEQYF.

The chain couples TRBV10-1 to TRBJ2-5, with TRBD1 matching over 9 bases. Per germline, CDR1 WNHNN and CDR2 SYGVQD (reference sequence). CDR3 length: 15 amino acids. The J segment lost 5 bases and the V segment lost 0 bases, leaving 4 bases of the junction unmatched. CDR3 region: CASSESGQGLETQYF. Here the CDR3 DNA reads TGCGCCAGCAGTGAGTCGGGACAGGGCTTGGAGACCCAGTACTTC.

V is TRBV7-6 and J is TRBJ2-3; TRBD2 aligns across 8 bases. The length of the CDR3 is 12 residues. Germline assignment: CDR1 SGHVS and CDR2 FNYEAQ. V lost 5 bases, J lost 10 bases, and 5 bases stayed unmatched. The chain's CDR3 is CASSPRAGAQYF. The CDR3 coding sequence is TGTGCCAGCAGCCCAAGAGCGGGGGCGCAGTATTTT.

The chain has TRBV19 and TRBJ1-5, with 10 nucleotides matching TRBD1. This CDR3 region has 14 residues. CDR1 and CDR2 from the germline V gene are LNHDA and SQIVND (reference sequence). J was trimmed by 5 bases and V by 4 bases; bases with no gene match: 2. CDR3 DNA: TGTGCCAGTAGTAGACAGGGGGCGCATCAGCCCCAGCATTTT. Encoded protein: CASSRQGAHQPQHF.

The CDR3 loop is CASSQQSEAFF. The CDR3 DNA follows: TGTGCCAGCAGCCAACAATCCGAAGCTTTCTTT. The chain has TRBV3-1 (or the pseudogene TRBV3-2) and TRBJ1-1; D is uncertain. The CDR3 loop spans 11 amino acids. V was trimmed by 2 bases and J by 8 bases, leaving 6 bases between them. Germline CDR1 reads LGHDT; CDR2 reads YNNKEL (reference sequence).

This clone appeared a single time. The rearrangement joins TRBV10-2 to TRBJ2-2; D uncertain. The V and J ends lost 2 bases and 1 base respectively, with 5 bases between them. The CDR3 has 14 residues. Looked up from germline, CDR1 is WSHSY and CDR2 is SAAADI. CDR3 sequence (DNA): TGCGCCAGCAGTGAGAGTAGGAACACCGGGGAGCTGTTTTTT. Protein: CASSESRNTGELFF.

The chain joins TRBV4-1 to TRBJ2-2; maybe TRBD1 (6 bases). Germline CDR1 MGHRA, CDR2 YSYEKL. The V gene lost 1 base and the J gene lost 0 bases, with 18 bases spanning the gap. The length of the CDR3 is 19 residues. CDR3 nucleotide sequence: TGCGCCAGCAGCCAAGGCGCACCTGACAGGACAGCGAACACCGGGGAGCTGTTTTTT. It codes for CASSQGAPDRTANTGELFF.

The chain carries TRBV5-1 and TRBJ1-1; 9 bases align to TRBD1. V gave up 4 bases and J gave up 4 bases; unmatched junction bases: 5. Germline CDR1 and CDR2: SGHRS and YFSETQ. This CDR3 has 14 residues. CDR3 nucleotides: TGCGCCAGCAGCCGGACAGGGGCTCCCACTGAAGCTTTCTTT. Translated, it gives CASSRTGAPTEAFF.

The gene calls are TRBV3-1 (or the pseudogene TRBV3-2) and TRBJ1-5; D is unclear. CDR1 is LGHDT and CDR2 is YNNKEL in the germline V gene (reference sequence). The CDR3 consists of 15 residues. Trimming removed 3 bases at V and 3 bases at J, with 12 bases between. The CDR3 DNA reads TGTGCCAGCAGCCAGGGCGCTACGGTCAATCAGCCCCAGCATTTT. Its protein is CASSQGATVNQPQHF.